Listed below are T cell receptor beta chains from one sample, sequenced in a study of blood T cell repertoires in COVID-19. Sequencing was performed with immunoSEQ multiplex PCR; in TCRdb, only in-frame clones are kept and a portion is missing. The repertoire includes a few hundred thousand clones, roughly 89% of them detected once, and approximately 6% sits in the top ten. Sequencing was done on a sample of PBMCs or T cells enriched from blood (not recorded which). The origin of the receptors is a middle-aged woman who had recovered from COVID-19. Both conserved end residues are part of each CDR3. Fields, in order: V gene, J gene, clone size, D gene, CDR3 protein, CDR3 DNA. The D gene is left open where the match is weak. Some rows have no size entry. The others give once, few or many, or a class for an expanded clone.

>TRBV7-3|TRBJ1-2|NA|TRBD1
CASSPAQGNLYGYTF
TGTGCCAGCAGCCCAGCACAGGGGAACCTATATGGCTACACCTTC
>TRBV5-4|TRBJ1-2|NA|NA
CASSLDPQVNYGYTF
TGTGCCAGCAGCTTGGATCCCCAGGTCAACTATGGCTACACCTTC
>TRBV28|TRBJ2-1|NA|TRBD1
CASRETGGSGEQFF
TGTGCCAGCAGAGAGACAGGGGGATCGGGTGAGCAGTTCTTC
>TRBV10-3|TRBJ2-1|NA|NA
CAISESAGATPYNEQFF
TGTGCCATCAGTGAGTCCGCGGGGGCAACCCCCTACAATGAGCAGTTCTTC
>TRBV5-1|TRBJ1-6|few|NA
CASSREAVSSYNSPLHF
TGCGCCAGCAGCCGGGAGGCCGTTAGCTCCTATAATTCACCCCTCCACTTT
>TRBV5-1|TRBJ1-4|once|TRBD1
CASSFGDRAKEKLFF
TGCGCCAGCAGCTTCGGGGACAGGGCGAAGGAAAAACTGTTTTTT
>TRBV5-1|TRBJ2-5|NA|NA
CASSASPGSQETQYF
TGCGCCAGCAGTGCCTCACCGGGATCGCAAGAGACCCAGTACTTC
>TRBV7-2|TRBJ1-2|NA|NA
CASSGYSTTVGYTF
TGTGCCAGCAGCGGATACAGCACGACAGTTGGCTACACCTTC
>TRBV15|TRBJ2-7|NA|NA
CATSVSTEGEQYF
TGTGCCACCAGCGTAAGCACGGAGGGCGAGCAGTACTTC
>TRBV28|TRBJ2-7|NA|TRBD1
CASTLRGTGGSEQYF
TGTGCCAGCACCCTAAGGGGGACAGGGGGCTCCGAGCAGTACTTC
>TRBV19|TRBJ2-7|few|NA
CASSIGGNSREQYF
TGTGCCAGTAGTATAGGCGGCAATTCTCGGGAGCAGTACTTC
>TRBV4-3|TRBJ2-7|NA|NA
CASSQDRTPLDEQYF
TGCGCCAGCAGCCAAGATCGGACTCCTCTCGACGAGCAGTACTTC
>TRBV30|TRBJ2-1|NA|TRBD2
CAWSVLAELNEQFF
TGTGCCTGGAGTGTACTAGCGGAGCTCAATGAGCAGTTCTTC
>TRBV19|TRBJ2-2|NA|TRBD1
CASTSTGGRGGELFF
TGTGCCAGTACCTCGACAGGGGGCCGTGGCGGGGAGCTGTTTTTT
>TRBV28|TRBJ2-3|NA|NA
CASSLYGRTDTQYF
TGTGCCAGCAGTTTATATGGCAGAACAGATACGCAGTATTTT
>TRBV7-2|TRBJ2-7|few|NA
CASSLDRVGGGSYEQYF
TGTGCCAGCAGCTTAGATCGCGTCGGGGGAGGATCCTACGAGCAGTACTTC
>TRBV18|TRBJ2-7|NA|TRBD2
CASSPPGLARNEQYF
TGTGCCAGCTCACCCCCGGGACTAGCGAGGAACGAGCAGTACTTC
>TRBV7-9|TRBJ2-1|NA|NA
CASSLGARDEQFF
TGTGCCAGCAGCTTAGGAGCTCGGGATGAGCAGTTCTTC
>TRBV7-2|TRBJ1-6|NA|NA
CASSLEGRGGTVTPLHF
TGTGCCAGCAGCTTAGAGGGCCGCGGGGGAACGGTGACACCCCTCCACTTT
>TRBV12-3/TRBV12-4|TRBJ2-7|NA|NA
CASSPDSYEQYF
TGTGCCAGCAGTCCGGACAGCTACGAGCAGTACTTC
>TRBV21-1|TRBJ1-2|NA|NA
CASSPPGGQGFCGYTF
TGTGCCAGCAGTCCCCCGGGGGGACAGGGGTTTTGTGGCTACACCTTC
>TRBV2|TRBJ2-7|NA|TRBD1
CASGGTGTGVPYEQYF
TGTGCCAGCGGGGGAACCGGGACAGGGGTTCCATACGAGCAGTACTTC
>TRBV7-9|TRBJ2-2|NA|TRBD2
CASSLVLAGGYTGELFF
TGTGCCAGCAGCTTAGTGCTCGCGGGAGGGTACACCGGGGAGCTGTTTTTT
>TRBV28|TRBJ1-4|once|TRBD1
CASSYTGTGGEKLFF
TGTGCCAGCAGCTATACCGGGACAGGGGGGGAAAAACTGTTTTTT
>TRBV19|TRBJ2-5|NA|NA
CASSMAGARQETQYF
TGTGCCAGTAGTATGGCAGGGGCCCGCCAAGAGACCCAGTACTTC
>TRBV12-3/TRBV12-4|TRBJ2-7|NA|TRBD1
CASSPDRVHEQYF
TGTGCCAGCAGTCCAGACAGGGTCCACGAGCAGTACTTC
>TRBV9|TRBJ1-1|NA|TRBD1
CASSGQGDYTEAFF
TGTGCCAGCAGCGGGCAGGGGGACTACACTGAAGCTTTCTTT
>TRBV29-1|TRBJ2-5|NA|TRBD1
CSVGDRIQETQYF
TGCAGCGTTGGGGACAGGATCCAAGAGACCCAGTACTTC
>TRBV28|TRBJ2-5|NA|TRBD2
CASIGASGSEETQYF
TGTGCCAGCATAGGGGCTAGCGGGAGCGAAGAGACCCAGTACTTC
>TRBV14|TRBJ1-4|NA|NA
CASSQDYGATNEKLFF
TGTGCCAGCAGCCAAGATTACGGGGCAACTAATGAAAAACTGTTTTTT